The 3 T cell receptor beta chains below come from one sample, sequenced in a study of T cells in Graves' hyperthyroidism and ophthalmopathy. There were TCR beta CDR3 regions amplified from RNA transcripts. HTBI primers were the set used in a first-round RT-PCR of the TCR CDR3. TCRdb called the multiplex PCR reads again in MiXCR, with one record for every CDR3 protein. The table lists 700,000 or so distinct CDR3 sequences, about 17% of them singletons. Material: blood. Receptor source: a man aged 18 to 29 with Graves' hyperthyroidism.

This clonotype has ten or more counts. For the CDR3, the DNA is TGTGCCAGCTCACCGGGACAGGTAGCCACAGATACGCAGTATTTT. Translated: CASSPGQVATDTQYF. The chain links TRBV18 to TRBJ2-3, with TRBD1 identical over 8 bases. The CDR3 runs 15 residues. Germline CDR1 reads KGHSH; CDR2 reads LQKENI. Trimming took 3 bases from V and 2 from J; bases not matched to a gene: 4.

This clonotype was picked up many times. The rearrangement uses TRBV11-2 and TRBJ2-1; 10 positions agree with TRBD2. The CDR3 extends over 15 amino acids. Trimming took 2 bases from V and 5 from J; bases not matched to a gene: 3. The germline gives CDR1 SGHAT, CDR2 FQNNGV. This CDR3 is CASSLYGLADNEQFF. The CDR3 DNA sequence: TGTGCCAGCAGCTTATACGGACTAGCGGACAATGAGCAGTTCTTC.

This clonotype was counted at least ten times. This rearrangement joins TRBV7-3 to TRBJ2-1; D not resolved. This CDR3 comprises 15 residues. The germline V and J ends were trimmed by 5 bases and 2 bases, with 13 bases remaining between them. Per the germline V gene, CDR1 is SGHTA and CDR2 is FQGTGA. The CDR3 DNA reads TGTGCCAGCAGCCAGTCCCGTGGAGCCTACAATGAGCAGTTCTTC. This sequence encodes CASSQSRGAYNEQFF. Supplemented by reference TRBV7-3 and TRBJ2-1, the full variable domain reads GAGVSQTPSNKVTEKGKYVELRCDPISGHTALYWYRQSLGQGPEFLIYFQGTGAADDSGLPNDRFFAVRPEGSVSTLKIQRTERGDSAVYLCASSQSRGAYNEQFFGPGTRLTVL.